This TCR beta chain was recorded in a study of CD8 T cells in ankylosing spondylitis. Study-wide points: Reportedly, matched ankylosing spondylitis synovial fluid was significantly enriched for disease-linked clones. It appeared that ankylosing spondylitis blood was characterized by a TCR beta motif of several highly homologous variants.

Each CDR3 protein gets one entry after TCRdb re-called the 5' RACE reads with MiXCR. The data show more than 500,000 distinct CDR3 sequences, approximately 5.3% seen once. Note on this clonotype: Its specificity is unknown.

V gave up 3 bases and J gave up 1 base, with 15 bases separating them. Germline CDR1 DFQATT, CDR2 SNEGSKA (reference sequence). This CDR3 contains 15 residues. The receptor was derived from a male donor with ankylosing spondylitis. Sequencing was performed on blood, either unsorted or a sorted T cell fraction (not recorded which). The chain is built from TRBV20-1 and TRBJ2-5; D uncertain. CDR3 amino acids: CSASYPFELQETQYF. CDR3 nucleotides: TGCAGTGCTAGTTACCCATTCGAACTCCAAGAGACCCAGTACTTC.